This T cell receptor (beta chain) was recorded in a study of breast tumors, draining lymph nodes, adjacent tissues. Study-level points and caveats: Data fit most tumor T cells coming from lymph node, expanding in tumor. Luminal-like breast cancer showed significantly higher tumor–nontumor repertoire similarity than basal-like.

Axillary draining lymph nodes of breast cancer patients supplied the node samples. Each CDR3 protein gets one entry after TCRdb re-called the multiplex PCR reads with MiXCR. The data hold some 140,000 distinct CDR3 sequences, with roughly 20% observed a single time. Many counts were recorded for this clonotype. As yet, its antigen is unknown. The germline gives CDR1 SGDLS, CDR2 YYNGEE. V was shortened by 3 bases and J by 2 bases, with 6 bases between the two germline ends. This CDR3 has 13 residues. The TCR comes from a female donor with breast cancer. Some clones in this sample may be carry-over from other donors' samples. Sequencing used axillary lymph node tissue. The gene calls are TRBV9 and TRBJ2-1; D remains ambiguous. The CDR3 sequence: CASSDSPYNEQFF. The CDR3 bases are TGTGCCAGCAGCGACTCGCCCTACAATGAGCAGTTCTTC.